A selection of T cell receptor beta chains follows, all from one sample in a study of CD8 T cells in ankylosing spondylitis. From the 5' RACE reads, TCRdb called clonotypes with MiXCR, one entry per CDR3 protein. The sample records 350,000 or so distinct CDR3 sequences, approximately 15% being singletons. The material sequenced was blood, either unsorted or a sorted T cell fraction (not recorded which). The receptors stem from a male donor with ankylosing spondylitis or in good health (not recorded which). Each CDR3 is given with its conserved first and last residue. Fields, in order: CDR3 length, V gene, J gene, clone size, D gene, CDR3 protein, CDR3 DNA. D genes are given only for firm matches. For some rows the clone size is stated as once, few or many, or as a class when expanded; others skip it.

CDR3 length: 14; V gene: TRBV7-2; J gene: TRBJ1-1; clone size: -; D gene: -; CDR3 protein: CASSRRRGRTEAFF; CDR3 DNA: TGTGCCAGCAGCCGACGGCGGGGACGAACTGAAGCTTTCTTT
CDR3 length: 12; V gene: TRBV20-1; J gene: TRBJ2-1; clone size: many; D gene: -; CDR3 protein: CSALRGTNEQFF; CDR3 DNA: TGCAGTGCTCTAAGGGGAACGAATGAGCAGTTCTTC
CDR3 length: 15; V gene: TRBV7-2; J gene: TRBJ2-2; clone size: -; D gene: -; CDR3 protein: CASSFPPRGTGELFF; CDR3 DNA: TGTGCCAGCAGCTTCCCCCCGCGCGGCACCGGGGAGCTGTTTTTT
CDR3 length: 13; V gene: TRBV12-3/TRBV12-4; J gene: TRBJ1-2; clone size: -; D gene: -; CDR3 protein: CASSSLSSYGYTF; CDR3 DNA: TGTGCCAGCAGTTCCCTCTCTAGCTATGGCTACACCTTC
CDR3 length: 16; V gene: TRBV6-2/TRBV6-3; J gene: TRBJ2-5; clone size: few; D gene: TRBD1; CDR3 protein: CASRGPGGVGQETQYF; CDR3 DNA: TGTGCCAGCAGGGGCCCAGGGGGAGTAGGTCAAGAGACCCAGTACTTC
CDR3 length: 15; V gene: TRBV29-1; J gene: TRBJ2-6; clone size: -; D gene: -; CDR3 protein: CSVEVGGRGANVLTF; CDR3 DNA: TGCAGCGTTGAAGTAGGGGGACGCGGGGCCAACGTCCTGACTTTC
CDR3 length: 13; V gene: TRBV6-6; J gene: TRBJ2-7; clone size: few; D gene: TRBD1; CDR3 protein: CASSTGGSGEQYF; CDR3 DNA: TGTGCCAGCAGTACAGGGGGGAGTGGAGAGCAGTACTTC
CDR3 length: 14; V gene: TRBV7-9; J gene: TRBJ1-2; clone size: -; D gene: -; CDR3 protein: CASSLDPDRWGYTF; CDR3 DNA: TGTGCCAGCAGCTTAGATCCTGACAGGTGGGGCTACACCTTC
CDR3 length: 14; V gene: TRBV12-3/TRBV12-4; J gene: TRBJ2-7; clone size: few; D gene: TRBD2; CDR3 protein: CASSSGTSKQEQYF; CDR3 DNA: TGTGCCAGCAGTTCAGGGACTAGCAAGCAGGAGCAGTACTTC
CDR3 length: 14; V gene: TRBV10-3; J gene: TRBJ2-7; clone size: few; D gene: TRBD2; CDR3 protein: CAISEGTSSYEQYF; CDR3 DNA: TGTGCCATCAGTGAAGGGACTAGTAGTTACGAGCAGTACTTC
CDR3 length: 15; V gene: TRBV10-2; J gene: TRBJ2-3; clone size: few; D gene: -; CDR3 protein: CASSEGDGYTDTQYF; CDR3 DNA: TGCGCCAGCAGTGAGGGGGACGGCTACACAGATACGCAGTATTTT
CDR3 length: 17; V gene: TRBV25-1; J gene: TRBJ1-6; clone size: few; D gene: -; CDR3 protein: CASSASPGPSYNSPLHF; CDR3 DNA: TGTGCCAGCAGTGCTTCTCCAGGGCCCTCCTATAATTCACCCCTCCACTTT
CDR3 length: 17; V gene: TRBV5-1; J gene: TRBJ2-3; clone size: few; D gene: -; CDR3 protein: CASSSPLGGGGTDTQYF; CDR3 DNA: TGCGCCAGCAGCTCGCCACTAGGGGGGGGCGGAACAGATACGCAGTATTTT
CDR3 length: 15; V gene: TRBV6-5; J gene: TRBJ2-1; clone size: -; D gene: -; CDR3 protein: CASTSSGPPGGEQFF; CDR3 DNA: TGTGCCAGCACTTCCAGCGGACCTCCCGGAGGTGAGCAGTTCTTC
CDR3 length: 14; V gene: TRBV12-3/TRBV12-4; J gene: TRBJ2-1; clone size: few; D gene: TRBD1; CDR3 protein: CAAARDRGRNEQFF; CDR3 DNA: TGTGCCGCAGCGCGGGACAGGGGACGAAATGAGCAGTTCTTC
CDR3 length: 16; V gene: TRBV10-3; J gene: TRBJ2-1; clone size: few; D gene: TRBD2; CDR3 protein: CAISAGLAGNYNEQFF; CDR3 DNA: TGTGCCATCAGTGCGGGACTAGCGGGAAACTACAATGAGCAGTTCTTC
CDR3 length: 14; V gene: TRBV29-1; J gene: TRBJ2-1; clone size: few; D gene: -; CDR3 protein: CSVSGGPDYNEQFF; CDR3 DNA: TGCAGCGTCAGTGGGGGGCCTGACTACAATGAGCAGTTCTTC
CDR3 length: 14; V gene: TRBV20-1; J gene: TRBJ1-1; clone size: -; D gene: -; CDR3 protein: CSARVGGGRTEAFF; CDR3 DNA: TGCAGTGCTAGAGTGGGCGGGGGAAGGACTGAAGCTTTCTTT